This TCR beta chain stems from a study of shared clonotypes between healthy human individuals. Study as a whole: Each donor's CD4 naive and CD4 memory cells filled three plates apiece, CD8 naive two, and CD8 memory one.

Details on this clone: What it binds is not known.

V lost 5 bases and J lost 4, with 6 bases in between. Germline loops: CDR1 SQVTM, CDR2 ANQGSEA. This CDR3 region has 11 residues. General observations from the study: Investigators expected sequencing depth to affect clonotype sharing among donors.

Deep was the level used in running the assay. Original processing notes: Filtering differed for immunoSEQ, which gave only junction sequences without quality scores. TCRdb's table, derived via immunoSEQ multiplex PCR, lists solely in-frame clones and lacks some. That table gives V, J and clone size, and the DNA gave D and trimming. The table lists under 600,000 clones, more than 95% of them singletons, with about 0.068% in the top ten. The sample taken for sequencing was naive CD4+ T cells sorted from blood. Stated subset: CD45RA+ positively selected. This receptor was obtained from a young woman in good health. The chain has TRBV29-1 and TRBJ2-1; D is perhaps TRBD2 (5 bases). The CDR3 DNA follows: TGCAGCGTTCGGGGTTACAATGAGCAGTTCTTC. Amino acid sequence: CSVRGYNEQFF.